A selection of T cell receptor beta chains follows, all from one sample in a study of blood T cell repertoires in COVID-19. Some clones are missing from TCRdb's copy, which holds only in-frame ones; the method was immunoSEQ multiplex PCR. The top ten clones hold roughly 7.3% of a sample with approximately 160,000 clones, about 90% of them seen once. The sequenced material came from PBMCs or T cells enriched from blood (not recorded which). The receptors were sampled from a woman aged 50 to 65 who had recovered from COVID-19. The CDR3 runs from the conserved cysteine through the conserved F or W. D genes are given only for firm matches. Some rows have no size entry. The others give once, few or many, or a class for an expanded clone.

D gene	V gene	J gene	clone size	CDR3 protein	CDR3 DNA
NA	TRBV29-1	TRBJ1-1	NA	CSGGGTLGINTEAFF	TGCAGCGGTGGAGGGACTTTGGGGATCAACACTGAAGCTTTCTTT
TRBD1	TRBV6-5	TRBJ1-5	few	CASTQGAGGQPQHF	TGTGCCAGCACACAGGGGGCTGGGGGTCAGCCCCAGCATTTT
TRBD2	TRBV28	TRBJ2-7	once	CASSLTLPLADSYEQYF	TGTGCCAGCAGTTTAACCCTTCCTCTAGCGGACTCCTACGAGCAGTACTTC
NA	TRBV27	TRBJ2-1	NA	CASSLLKGKYNEQFF	TGTGCCAGCAGTTTATTAAAGGGGAAGTACAATGAGCAGTTCTTC
NA	TRBV6-5	TRBJ2-6	NA	CASSLGVSGANVLTF	TGTGCCAGCAGTTTAGGGGTATCTGGGGCCAACGTCCTGACTTTC
NA	TRBV6-5	TRBJ2-1	NA	CASSRGNEQFF	TGTGCCAGCAGTCGCGGGAATGAGCAGTTCTTC
NA	TRBV12-5	TRBJ1-5	NA	CASGLEGGNQPQHF	TGTGCTAGTGGTTTGGAGGGAGGCAATCAGCCCCAGCATTTT
NA	TRBV27	TRBJ1-1	NA	CASRRLGGTAEAFF	TGTGCCAGCAGACGCCTTGGGGGGACCGCTGAAGCTTTCTTT
NA	TRBV2	TRBJ1-5	NA	CASRRQGNSNQPQHF	TGTGCCAGCAGGCGGCAGGGGAATAGCAATCAGCCCCAGCATTTT
NA	TRBV19	TRBJ1-2	NA	CASSRGQPDLNYGYTF	TGTGCCAGTAGTAGAGGACAGCCCGATTTAAACTATGGCTACACCTTC
TRBD2	TRBV12-3/TRBV12-4	TRBJ2-1	NA	CASTRGLAILPFF	TGTGCCAGCACCAGAGGACTAGCTATTCTGCCGTTCTTC
TRBD2	TRBV7-9	TRBJ2-2	NA	CASSSLLGGRASGELFF	TGTGCCAGCAGCTCCCTTCTGGGCGGGAGGGCCTCCGGGGAGCTGTTTTTT
TRBD1	TRBV18	TRBJ2-7	NA	CASSSQGDEQYF	TGTGCCAGCTCAAGCCAGGGGGACGAGCAGTACTTC
TRBD1	TRBV29-1	TRBJ1-1	NA	CSSTGGNTEAFF	TGCAGTTCTACAGGGGGAAATACTGAAGCTTTCTTT